Described below is a single TCR beta chain sequence and its context. Its antigen is still unknown. The junction departs from the called germline gene at one end, perhaps through a read error. This specimen comes from a study of T cell repertoires in cytomegalovirus infection. Overall study context: Use of recently identified HLA-C-restricted and well-studied HLA-B-restricted CMV epitopes was part of the study. Public TCR beta signature analysis indicated the presence of both CMV infection and matching HLA type. General study points: CMV-specific TCR beta clonotypes restricted by HLA-C dominated the ex vivo response. Identification of carriers of CMV plus the relevant HLA was performed using cumulative public TCR beta family frequency.

The CDR3 is 13 amino acids. Germline V gives CDR1 SSHAT, CDR2 FNYEAQ (reference sequence). TCRdb analysed the reads with MiXCR anew, one entry per CDR3 protein. The sample yields 650,000 to 900,000 distinct CDR3 sequences, around a third seen once. The sequence derives from a human donor in good health (CMV status not recorded). Some clones in this sample may be carry-over from other donors' samples. The input for sequencing was cultured CD8+ T cells from PBMCs, taken from culture after CMV antigen stimulation. The rearrangement joins TRBV7-7 to TRBJ1-3, with D hard to call. CDR3 region: CASSLEAGNTIYF. The CDR3 region has the DNA TGTGCTAGCAGCTTGGAGGCTGGAAACACCATATATTTT.